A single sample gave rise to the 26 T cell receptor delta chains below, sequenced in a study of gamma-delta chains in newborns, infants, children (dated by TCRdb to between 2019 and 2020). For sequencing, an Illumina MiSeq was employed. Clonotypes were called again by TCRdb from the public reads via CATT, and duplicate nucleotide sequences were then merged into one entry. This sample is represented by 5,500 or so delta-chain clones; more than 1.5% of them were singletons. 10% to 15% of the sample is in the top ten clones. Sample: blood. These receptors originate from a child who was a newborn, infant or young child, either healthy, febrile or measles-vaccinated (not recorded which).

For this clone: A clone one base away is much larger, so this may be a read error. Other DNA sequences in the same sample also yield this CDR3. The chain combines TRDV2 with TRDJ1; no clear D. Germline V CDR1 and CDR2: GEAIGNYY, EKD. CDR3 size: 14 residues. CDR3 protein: CACDTVGPTDKLIF. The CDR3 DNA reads TGTGCCTGTGACACCGTAGGCCCAACCGATAAACTCATCTTC.

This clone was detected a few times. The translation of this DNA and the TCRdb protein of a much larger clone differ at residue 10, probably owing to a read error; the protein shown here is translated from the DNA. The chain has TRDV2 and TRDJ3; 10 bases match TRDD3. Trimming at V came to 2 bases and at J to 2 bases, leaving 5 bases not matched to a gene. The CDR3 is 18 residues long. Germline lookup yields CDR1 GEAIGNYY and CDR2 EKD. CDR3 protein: CACDKVLGDAWDTRQMFF. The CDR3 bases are TGTGCCTGTGACAAAGTACTGGGGGATGCCTGGGACACCCGACAGATGTTTTTC.

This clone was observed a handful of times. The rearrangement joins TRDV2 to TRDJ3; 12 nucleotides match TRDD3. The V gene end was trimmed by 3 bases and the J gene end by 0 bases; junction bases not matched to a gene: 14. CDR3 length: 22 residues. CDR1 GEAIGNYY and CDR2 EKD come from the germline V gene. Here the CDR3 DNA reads TGTGCCTGTGACTACGTACTGGGGGATACTTATCACGACTCCTGGGACACCCGACAGATGTTTTTC. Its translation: CACDYVLGDTYHDSWDTRQMFF.

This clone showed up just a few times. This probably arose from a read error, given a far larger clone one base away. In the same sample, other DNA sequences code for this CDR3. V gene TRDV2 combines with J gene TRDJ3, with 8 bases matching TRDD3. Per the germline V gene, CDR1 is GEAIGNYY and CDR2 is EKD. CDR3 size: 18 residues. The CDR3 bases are TGTGCCTGCGACACCGGCTGGGGGACCTCCTGGGACACCCGACAGATGTTTTTC. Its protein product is CACDTGWGTSWDTRQMFF.

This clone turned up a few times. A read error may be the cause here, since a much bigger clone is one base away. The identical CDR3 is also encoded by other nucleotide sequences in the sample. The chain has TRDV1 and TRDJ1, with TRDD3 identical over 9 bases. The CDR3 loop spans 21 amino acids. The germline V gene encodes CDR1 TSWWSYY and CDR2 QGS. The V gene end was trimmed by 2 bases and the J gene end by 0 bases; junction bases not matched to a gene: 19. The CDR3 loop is CALGEDPPRTGGPTYTDKLIF. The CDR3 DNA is TGTGCTCTTGGGGAAGATCCACCCCGCACTGGGGGACCAACTTACACCGATAAACTCATCTTT.

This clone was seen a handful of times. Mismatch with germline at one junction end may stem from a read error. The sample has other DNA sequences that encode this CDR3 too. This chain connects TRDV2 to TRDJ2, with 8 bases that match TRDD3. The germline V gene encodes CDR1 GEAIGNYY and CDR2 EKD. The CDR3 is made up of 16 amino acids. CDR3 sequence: CACDTVAGGVTAQLFF. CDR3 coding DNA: TGTGCCTGTGACACCGTTGCTGGGGGAGTTACAGCACAACTCTTCTTC.

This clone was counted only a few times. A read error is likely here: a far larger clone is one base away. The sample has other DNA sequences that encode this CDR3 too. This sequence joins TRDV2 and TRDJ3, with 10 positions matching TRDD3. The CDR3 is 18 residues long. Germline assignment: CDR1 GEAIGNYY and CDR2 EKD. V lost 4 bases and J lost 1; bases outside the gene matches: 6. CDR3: CACDTGGYASWDTRQMFF. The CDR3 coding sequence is TGTGCCTGTGATACCGGGGGATACGCGTCCTGGGACACCCGACAGATGTTTTTC.

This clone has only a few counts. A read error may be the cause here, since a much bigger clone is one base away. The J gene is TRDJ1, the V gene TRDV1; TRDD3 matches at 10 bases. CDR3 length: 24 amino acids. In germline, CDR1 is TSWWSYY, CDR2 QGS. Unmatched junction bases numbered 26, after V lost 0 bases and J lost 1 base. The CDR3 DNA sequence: TGTGCTCTTGGGGAACTACAGGTACCTACCGTGTTCGAGAAACTGGGGGATTCCACCGATAAACTCATCTTT. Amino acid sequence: CALGELQVPTVFEKLGDSTDKLIF.

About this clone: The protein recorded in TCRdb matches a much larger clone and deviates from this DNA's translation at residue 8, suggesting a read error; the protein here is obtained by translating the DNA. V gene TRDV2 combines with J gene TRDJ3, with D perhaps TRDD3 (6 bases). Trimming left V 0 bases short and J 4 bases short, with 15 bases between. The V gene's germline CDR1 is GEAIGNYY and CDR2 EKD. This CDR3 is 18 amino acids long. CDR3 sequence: CACDTVGATPWDTRQMFF. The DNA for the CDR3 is TGTGCCTGTGACACCGTGGGGGCTACGCCTTGGGACACCCGACAGATGTTTTTC.

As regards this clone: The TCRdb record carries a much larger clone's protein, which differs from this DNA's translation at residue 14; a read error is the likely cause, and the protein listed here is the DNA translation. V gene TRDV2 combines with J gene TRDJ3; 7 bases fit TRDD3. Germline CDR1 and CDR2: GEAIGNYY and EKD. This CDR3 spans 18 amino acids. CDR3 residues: CACDTLLGSSWDTGQMFF. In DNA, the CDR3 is TGTGCCTGTGACACCTTACTGGGGAGCTCCTGGGACACCGGACAGATGTTTTTC.

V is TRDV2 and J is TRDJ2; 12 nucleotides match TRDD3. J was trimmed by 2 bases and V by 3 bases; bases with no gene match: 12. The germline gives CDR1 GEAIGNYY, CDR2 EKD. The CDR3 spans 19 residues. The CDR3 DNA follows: TGTGCCTGTGACCCCGTACTGGGGGATACCCCCATCTTGACAGCACAACTCTTCTTT. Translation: CACDPVLGDTPILTAQLFF.

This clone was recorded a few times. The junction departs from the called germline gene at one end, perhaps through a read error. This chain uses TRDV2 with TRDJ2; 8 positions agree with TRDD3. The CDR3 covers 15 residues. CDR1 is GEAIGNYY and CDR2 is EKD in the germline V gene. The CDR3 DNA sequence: TGTGCCTGTGACTTACTGGGGGCTTTGACAGCACACCTCTTCTTT. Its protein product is CACDLLGALTAHLFF.

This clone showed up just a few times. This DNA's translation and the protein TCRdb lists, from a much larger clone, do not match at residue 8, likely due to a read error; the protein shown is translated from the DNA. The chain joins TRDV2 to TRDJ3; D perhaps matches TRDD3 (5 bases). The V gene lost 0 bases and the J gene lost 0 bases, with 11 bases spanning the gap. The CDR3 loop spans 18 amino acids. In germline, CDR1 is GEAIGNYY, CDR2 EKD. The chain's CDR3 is CACDTTGVTSWDTRQMFF. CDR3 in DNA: TGTGCCTGTGACACCACGGGGGTTACCTCCTGGGACACCCGACAGATGTTTTTC.

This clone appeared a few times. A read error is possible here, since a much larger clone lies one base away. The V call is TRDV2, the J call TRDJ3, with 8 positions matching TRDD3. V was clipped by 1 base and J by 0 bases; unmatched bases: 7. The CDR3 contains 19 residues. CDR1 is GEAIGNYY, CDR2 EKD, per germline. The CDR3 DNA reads TGTGCCTGTGACACTGGGGGATTGATCCACTCCTGGGACACCCGACAGATGTTTTTC. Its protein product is CACDTGGLIHSWDTRQMFF.

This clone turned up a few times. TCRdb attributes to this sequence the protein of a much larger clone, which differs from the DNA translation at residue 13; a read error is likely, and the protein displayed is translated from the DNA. The CDR3 nucleotides are TGTGCCTGTGACACCGGCTGGGGGAGCTCCTGGGACGCCCGACAGATGTTTTTC. Residues: CACDTGWGSSWDARQMFF. V and J are TRDV2 and TRDJ3, with TRDD3 matching 8 bases. The CDR3 runs to 18 residues. Germline V lookup: CDR1 GEAIGNYY, CDR2 EKD.

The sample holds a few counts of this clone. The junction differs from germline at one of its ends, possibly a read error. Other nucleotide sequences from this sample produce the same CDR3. The CDR3 reads CACDTVPGPTWDTRQMFF. The CDR3 region has the DNA TGTGCCTGTGACACCGTACCGGGGCCAACCTGGGACACCCGACAGATGTTCTTC. The chain is built from TRDV2 and TRDJ3, with D perhaps TRDD3 (5 bases). Germline lookup yields CDR1 GEAIGNYY and CDR2 EKD. The CDR3 runs to 18 residues.

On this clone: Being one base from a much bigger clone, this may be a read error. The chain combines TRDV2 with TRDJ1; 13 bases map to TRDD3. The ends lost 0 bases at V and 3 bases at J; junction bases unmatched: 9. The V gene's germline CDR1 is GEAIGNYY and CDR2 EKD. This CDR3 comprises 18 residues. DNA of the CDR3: TGTGCCTGTGACACCGTACTGGGGGATACGCGGTACGCCGATAAACTCATCTTT. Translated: CACDTVLGDTRYADKLIF.

The CDR3 sequence: CACDDVLGDLKLIF. The CDR3 bases are TGTGCCTGTGACGATGTACTGGGGGATCTCAAACTCATCTTT. V and J are TRDV2 and TRDJ1, with 10 bases that match TRDD3. The CDR3 totals 14 residues. The V gene end was trimmed by 3 bases and the J gene end by 8 bases; junction bases not matched to a gene: 8. Germline CDR1 and CDR2: GEAIGNYY and EKD.

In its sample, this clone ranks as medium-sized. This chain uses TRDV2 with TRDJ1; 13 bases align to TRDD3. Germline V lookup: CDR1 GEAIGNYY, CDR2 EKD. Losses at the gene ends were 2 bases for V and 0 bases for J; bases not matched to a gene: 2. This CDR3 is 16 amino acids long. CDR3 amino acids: CACDILGDTHTDKLIF. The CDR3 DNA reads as TGTGCCTGTGACATACTGGGGGATACGCACACCGATAAACTCATCTTT.

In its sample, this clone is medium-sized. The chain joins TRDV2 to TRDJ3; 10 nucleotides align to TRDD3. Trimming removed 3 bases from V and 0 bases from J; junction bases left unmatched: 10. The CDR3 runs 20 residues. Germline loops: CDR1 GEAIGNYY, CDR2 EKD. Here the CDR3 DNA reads TGTGCCTGTGACTCCGTACTGGGGGATGGGAGCTCCTGGGACACCCGACAGATGTTTTTC. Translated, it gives CACDSVLGDGSSWDTRQMFF.

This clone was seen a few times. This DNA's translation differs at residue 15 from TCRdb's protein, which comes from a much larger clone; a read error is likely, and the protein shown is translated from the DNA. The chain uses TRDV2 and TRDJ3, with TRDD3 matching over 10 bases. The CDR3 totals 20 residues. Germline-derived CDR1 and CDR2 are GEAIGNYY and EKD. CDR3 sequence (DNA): TGTGCCTGTGACACCCTACTGGGGGATTCAAGCTCCTGGGACATCCGACAGATGTTTTTC. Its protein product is CACDTLLGDSSSWDIRQMFF.

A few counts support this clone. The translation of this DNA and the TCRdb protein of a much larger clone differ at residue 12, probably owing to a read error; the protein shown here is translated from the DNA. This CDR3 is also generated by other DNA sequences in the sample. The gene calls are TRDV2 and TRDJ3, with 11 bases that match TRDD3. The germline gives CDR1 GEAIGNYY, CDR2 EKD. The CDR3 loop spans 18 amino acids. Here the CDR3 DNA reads TGTGCCTGTGACACCTGGGGGATACGTTCCTGGGGCACCCGACAGATGTTTTTC. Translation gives CACDTWGIRSWGTRQMFF.

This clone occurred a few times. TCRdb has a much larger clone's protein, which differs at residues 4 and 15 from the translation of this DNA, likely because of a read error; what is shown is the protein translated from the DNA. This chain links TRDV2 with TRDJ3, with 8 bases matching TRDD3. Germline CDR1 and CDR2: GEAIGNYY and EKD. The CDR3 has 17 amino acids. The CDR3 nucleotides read TGTGCCTGTGTCACCTGGGGGAGCTCCTGGGACACCCGACAGGTGTTTTTC. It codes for CACVTWGSSWDTRQVFF.

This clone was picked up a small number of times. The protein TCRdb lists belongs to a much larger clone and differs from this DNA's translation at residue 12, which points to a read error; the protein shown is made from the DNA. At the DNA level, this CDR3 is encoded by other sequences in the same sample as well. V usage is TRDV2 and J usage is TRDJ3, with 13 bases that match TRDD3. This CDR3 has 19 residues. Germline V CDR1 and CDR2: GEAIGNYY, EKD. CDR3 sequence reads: CACDVLGDTSSRDTRQMFF. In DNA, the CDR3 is TGTGCCTGTGACGTACTGGGGGATACGAGCTCCAGGGACACCCGACAGATGTTTTTC.

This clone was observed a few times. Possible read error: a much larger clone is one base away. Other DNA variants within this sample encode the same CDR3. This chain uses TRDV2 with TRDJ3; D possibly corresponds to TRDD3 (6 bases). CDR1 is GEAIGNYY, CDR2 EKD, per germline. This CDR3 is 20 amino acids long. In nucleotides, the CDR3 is TGTGCCTGTGACGCGATCCTTTGGGGGGCGAGCTCCTGGGACACCCGCCAGATGTTTTTC. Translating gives CACDAILWGASSWDTRQMFF.

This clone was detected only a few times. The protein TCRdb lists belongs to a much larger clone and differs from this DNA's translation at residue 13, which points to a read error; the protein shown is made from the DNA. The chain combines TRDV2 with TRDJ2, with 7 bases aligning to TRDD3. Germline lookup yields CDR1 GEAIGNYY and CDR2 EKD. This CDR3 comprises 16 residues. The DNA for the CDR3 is TGTGCCTGTGACACCGTGGGGGAAGCTTTGACAGCACGACTCTTCTTT. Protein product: CACDTVGEALTARLFF.